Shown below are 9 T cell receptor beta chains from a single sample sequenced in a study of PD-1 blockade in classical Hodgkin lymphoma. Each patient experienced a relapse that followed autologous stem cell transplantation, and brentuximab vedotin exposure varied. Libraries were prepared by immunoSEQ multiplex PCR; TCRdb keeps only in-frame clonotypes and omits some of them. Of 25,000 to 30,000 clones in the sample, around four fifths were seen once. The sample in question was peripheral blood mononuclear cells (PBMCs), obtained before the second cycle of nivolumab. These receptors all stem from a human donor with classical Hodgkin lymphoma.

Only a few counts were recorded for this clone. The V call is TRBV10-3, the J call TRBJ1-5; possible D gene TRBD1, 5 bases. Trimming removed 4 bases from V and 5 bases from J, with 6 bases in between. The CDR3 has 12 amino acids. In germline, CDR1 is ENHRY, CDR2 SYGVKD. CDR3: CAISGGDQPQHF. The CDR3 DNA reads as TGTGCCATCAGTGGGGGCGATCAGCCCCAGCATTTT.

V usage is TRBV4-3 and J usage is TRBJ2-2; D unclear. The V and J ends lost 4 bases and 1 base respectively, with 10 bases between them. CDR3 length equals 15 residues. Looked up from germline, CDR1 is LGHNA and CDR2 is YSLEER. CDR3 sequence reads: CASSPLVQNTGELFF. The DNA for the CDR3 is TGCGCCAGCAGCCCCCTGGTCCAGAACACCGGGGAGCTGTTTTTT.

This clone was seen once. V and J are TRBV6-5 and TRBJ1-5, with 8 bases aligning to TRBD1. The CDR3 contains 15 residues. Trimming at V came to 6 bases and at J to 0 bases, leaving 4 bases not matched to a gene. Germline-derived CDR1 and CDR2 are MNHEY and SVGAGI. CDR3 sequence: CASSADRDSNQPQHF. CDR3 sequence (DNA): TGTGCCAGCAGCGCGGACAGGGATAGCAATCAGCCCCAGCATTTT.

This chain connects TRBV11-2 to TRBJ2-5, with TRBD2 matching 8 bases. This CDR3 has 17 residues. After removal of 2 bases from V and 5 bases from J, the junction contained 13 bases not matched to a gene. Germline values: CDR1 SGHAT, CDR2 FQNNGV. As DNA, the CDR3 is TGTGCCAGCAGCTTATGGAGTAGCGGGGCGAGCGGGGAGACCCAGTACTTC. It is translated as CASSLWSSGASGETQYF.

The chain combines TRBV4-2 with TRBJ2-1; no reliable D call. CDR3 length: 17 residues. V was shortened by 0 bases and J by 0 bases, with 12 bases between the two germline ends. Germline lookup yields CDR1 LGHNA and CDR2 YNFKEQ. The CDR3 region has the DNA TGTGCCAGCAGCCAAGATCAAGGACGGAGCTCCTACAATGAGCAGTTCTTC. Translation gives CASSQDQGRSSYNEQFF.

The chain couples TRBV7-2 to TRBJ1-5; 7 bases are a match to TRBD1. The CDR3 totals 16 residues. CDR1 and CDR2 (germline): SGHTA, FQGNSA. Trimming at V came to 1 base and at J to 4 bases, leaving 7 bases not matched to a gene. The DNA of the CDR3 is TGTGCCAGCAGCTTAGAGGGTCCAGGGGGTAATCAGCCCCAGCATTTT. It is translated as CASSLEGPGGNQPQHF.

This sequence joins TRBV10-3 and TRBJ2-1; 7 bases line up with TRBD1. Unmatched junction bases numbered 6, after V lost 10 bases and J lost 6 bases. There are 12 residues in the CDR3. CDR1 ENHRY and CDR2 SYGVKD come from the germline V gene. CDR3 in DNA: TGTGCCACCCTACAGGGGTTCAATGAGCAGTTCTTC. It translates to CATLQGFNEQFF.

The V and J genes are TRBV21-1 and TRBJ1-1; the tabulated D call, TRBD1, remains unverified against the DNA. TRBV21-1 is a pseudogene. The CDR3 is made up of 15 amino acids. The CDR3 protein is CASSTSRGWSTEAFF. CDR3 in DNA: TGTGCCAGCAGCACGAGCAGGGGCTGGAGCACTGAAGCTTTCTTT.

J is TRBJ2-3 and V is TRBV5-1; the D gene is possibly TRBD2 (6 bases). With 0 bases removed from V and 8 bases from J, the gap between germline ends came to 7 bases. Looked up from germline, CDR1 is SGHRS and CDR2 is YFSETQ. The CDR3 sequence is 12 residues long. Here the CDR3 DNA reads TGCGCCAGCAGCTTGGCCGGGGGTACGCAGTATTTT. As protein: CASSLAGGTQYF.